This T cell receptor (beta chain) was retrieved from a study of T cell changes during pregnancy in multiple sclerosis (dated by TCRdb to the late 2010s). With respect to the entire study: The study looked at changes in the T cell repertoire across pregnancy in women with multiple sclerosis.

The protocol used for the library was the immunoSEQ multiplex PCR assay. The table was pulled from immuneACCESS by TCRdb, which kept in-frame rearrangements only. Such tables lose some clones; where checked, under half of the loss comes from unresolved V genes, and the rest has no known cause. For this sample there are around 31,000 clones; 75% to 95% appear just once. The ten largest clones represent around 4% of the sample. About this clone itself: The antigen this receptor binds is unknown. No much larger clone exists at a distance of one base, and base qualities are not known.

Via the germline V gene (reference sequence), CDR1 is MNHNY and CDR2 SVGAGI. Reading from cysteine to phenylalanine, the CDR3 counts 13 amino acids. Left in the record is the CDR3 DNA by itself, 39 bases read in frame from the first base. The junction shows trimming of 5 bases on V and 13 bases on J, and the gene matches do not reach 8 bases of it. The sequence links TRBV6-6 to TRBJ1-1, with 12 middle bases fitting TRBD1. Sequences were derived from CD8+ T cells from peripheral blood mononuclear cells, sampled in the second trimester of pregnancy. The clonotype originates from a female donor with multiple sclerosis, enrolled in a pregnancy study. DNA sequence: TGTGCCAGCAGTCCCGGGACAGGGGGCCGGAGTTTCTTT. The encoded protein is CASSPGTGGRSFF.